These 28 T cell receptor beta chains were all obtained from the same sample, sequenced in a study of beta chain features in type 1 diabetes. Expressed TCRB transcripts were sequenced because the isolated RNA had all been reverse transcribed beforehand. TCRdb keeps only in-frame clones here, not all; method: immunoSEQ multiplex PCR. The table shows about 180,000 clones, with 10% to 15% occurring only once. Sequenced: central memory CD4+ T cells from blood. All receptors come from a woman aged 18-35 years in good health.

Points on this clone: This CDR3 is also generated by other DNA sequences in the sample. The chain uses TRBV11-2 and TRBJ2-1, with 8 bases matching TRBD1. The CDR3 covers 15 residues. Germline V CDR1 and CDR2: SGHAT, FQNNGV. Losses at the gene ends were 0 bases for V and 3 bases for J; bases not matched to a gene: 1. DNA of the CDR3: TGTGCCAGCAGCTTAGACAGGGGGCTCTACAATGAGCAGTTCTTC. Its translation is CASSLDRGLYNEQFF.

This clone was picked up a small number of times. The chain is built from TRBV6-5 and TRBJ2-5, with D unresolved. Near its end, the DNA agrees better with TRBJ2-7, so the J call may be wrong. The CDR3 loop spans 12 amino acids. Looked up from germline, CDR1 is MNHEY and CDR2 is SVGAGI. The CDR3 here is CASTGSAYEQYF. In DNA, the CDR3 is TGTGCCAGCACAGGATCCGCCTACGAGCAGTACTTC.

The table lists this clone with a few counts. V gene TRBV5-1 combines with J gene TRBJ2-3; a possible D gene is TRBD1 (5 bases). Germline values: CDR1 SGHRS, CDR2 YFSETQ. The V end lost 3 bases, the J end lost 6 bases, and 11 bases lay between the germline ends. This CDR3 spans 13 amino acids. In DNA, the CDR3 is TGCGCCAGCAGCTGGACCCAGGGTGATACGCAGTATTTT. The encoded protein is CASSWTQGDTQYF.

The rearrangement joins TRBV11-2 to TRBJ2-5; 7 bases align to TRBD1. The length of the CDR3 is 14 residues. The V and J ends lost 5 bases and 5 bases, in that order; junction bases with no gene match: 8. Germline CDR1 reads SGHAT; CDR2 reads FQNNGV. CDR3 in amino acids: CASSPLTGVETQYF. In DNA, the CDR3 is TGTGCCAGCAGCCCCTTAACAGGGGTGGAGACCCAGTACTTC.

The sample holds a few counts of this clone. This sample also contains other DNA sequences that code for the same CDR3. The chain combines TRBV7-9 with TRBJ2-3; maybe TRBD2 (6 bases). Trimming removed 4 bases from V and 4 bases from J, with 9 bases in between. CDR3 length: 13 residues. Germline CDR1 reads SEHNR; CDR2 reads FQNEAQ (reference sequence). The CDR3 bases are TGTGCCAGCAGCTCGCGGGGCCCAGATACGCAGTATTTT. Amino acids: CASSSRGPDTQYF.

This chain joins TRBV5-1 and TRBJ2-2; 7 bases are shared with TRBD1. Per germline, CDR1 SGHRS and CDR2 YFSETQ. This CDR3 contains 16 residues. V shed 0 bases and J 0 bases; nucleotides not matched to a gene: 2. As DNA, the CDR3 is TGCGCCAGCAGCTTGGGACAGGGTTCGAACACCGGGGAGCTGTTTTTT. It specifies CASSLGQGSNTGELFF.

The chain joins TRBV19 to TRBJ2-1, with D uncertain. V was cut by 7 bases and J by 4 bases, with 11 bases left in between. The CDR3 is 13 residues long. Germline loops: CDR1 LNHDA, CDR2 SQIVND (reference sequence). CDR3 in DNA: TGTGCCAGTAAGGCGGAGACTTACAATGAGCAGTTCTTC. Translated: CASKAETYNEQFF.

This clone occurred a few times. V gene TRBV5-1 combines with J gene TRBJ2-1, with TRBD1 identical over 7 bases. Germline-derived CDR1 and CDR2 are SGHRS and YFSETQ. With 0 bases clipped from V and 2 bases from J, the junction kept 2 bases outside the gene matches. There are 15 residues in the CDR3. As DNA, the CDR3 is TGCGCCAGCAGCTTGGCGGACAGGCCCTACAATGAGCAGTTCTTC. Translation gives CASSLADRPYNEQFF.

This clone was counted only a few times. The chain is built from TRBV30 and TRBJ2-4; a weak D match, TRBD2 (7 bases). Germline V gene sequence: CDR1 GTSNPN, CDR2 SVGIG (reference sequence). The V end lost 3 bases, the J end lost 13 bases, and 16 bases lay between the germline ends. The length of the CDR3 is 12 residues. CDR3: CAWSLTGRDQYF. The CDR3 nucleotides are TGTGCCTGGAGCCTCACAGGGAGGGACCAGTACTTC. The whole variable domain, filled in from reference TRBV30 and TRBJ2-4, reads SQTIHQWPATLVQPVGSPLSLECTVEGTSNPNLYWYRQAAGRGLQLLFYSVGIGQISSEVPQNLSASRPQDRQFILSSKKLLLSDSGFYLCAWSLTGRDQYFGAGTRLSVL.

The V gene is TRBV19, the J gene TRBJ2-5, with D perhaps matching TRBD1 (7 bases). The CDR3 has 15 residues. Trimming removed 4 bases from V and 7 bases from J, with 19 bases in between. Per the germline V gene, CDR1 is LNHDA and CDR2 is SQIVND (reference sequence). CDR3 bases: TGTGCCAGTAGTACGGCGGGACAGACTACGTTGACCCAGTACTTC. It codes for CASSTAGQTTLTQYF.

The chain's CDR3 is CASSLGVDSGTKNIQYF. CDR3 DNA sequence: TGTGCCAGCAGTTTGGGGGTTGATAGCGGGACCAAAAACATTCAGTACTTC. The V call is TRBV27, the J call TRBJ2-4, with 8 bases fitting TRBD2. Germline V CDR1 and CDR2: MNHEY, SMNVEV (reference sequence). The CDR3 consists of 17 residues. V lost 3 bases and J lost 2; bases outside the gene matches: 9.

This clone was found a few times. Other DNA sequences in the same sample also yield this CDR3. The DNA of the CDR3 is TGTGCCAGCAGTCCACCCGGACAGCTACAAGAGACCCAGTACTTC. Amino acid sequence: CASSPPGQLQETQYF. The chain employs TRBV28 and TRBJ2-5; D is perhaps TRBD1 (6 bases). CDR1 is MDHEN and CDR2 is SYDVKM in the germline V gene. This CDR3 contains 15 residues. Trimming left V 5 bases short and J 2 bases short, with 15 bases between.

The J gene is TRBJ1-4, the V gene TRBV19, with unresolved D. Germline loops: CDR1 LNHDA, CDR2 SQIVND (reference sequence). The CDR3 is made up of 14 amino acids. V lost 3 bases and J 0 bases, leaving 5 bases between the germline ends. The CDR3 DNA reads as TGTGCCAGTAGTATCCGAGCAACTAATGAAAAACTGTTTTTT. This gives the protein CASSIRATNEKLFF.

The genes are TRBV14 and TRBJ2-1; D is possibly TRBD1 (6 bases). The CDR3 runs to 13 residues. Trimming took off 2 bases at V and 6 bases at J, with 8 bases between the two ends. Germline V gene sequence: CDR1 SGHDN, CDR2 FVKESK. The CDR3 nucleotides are TGTGCCAGCAGCCAAAACAGGGTCAATGAGCAGTTCTTC. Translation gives CASSQNRVNEQFF.

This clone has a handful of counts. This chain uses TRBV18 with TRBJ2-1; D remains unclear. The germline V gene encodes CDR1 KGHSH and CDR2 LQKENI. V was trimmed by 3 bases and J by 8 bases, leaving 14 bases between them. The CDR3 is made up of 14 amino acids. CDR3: CASSPPSQRHEQFF. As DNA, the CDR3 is TGTGCCAGCTCACCGCCATCCCAGCGACATGAGCAGTTCTTC. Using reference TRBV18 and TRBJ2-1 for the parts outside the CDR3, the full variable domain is NAGVMQNPRHLVRRRGQEARLRCSPMKGHSHVYWYRQLPEEGLKFMVYLQKENIIDESGMPKERFSAEFPKEGPSILRIQQVVRGDSAAYFCASSPPSQRHEQFFGPGTRLTVL.

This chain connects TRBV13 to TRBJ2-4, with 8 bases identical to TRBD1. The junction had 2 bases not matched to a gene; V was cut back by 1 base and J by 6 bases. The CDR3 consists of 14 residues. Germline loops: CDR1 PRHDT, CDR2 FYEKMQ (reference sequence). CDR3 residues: CASSLAGGGNIQYF. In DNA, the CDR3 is TGTGCCAGCAGCTTAGCAGGGGGCGGAAACATTCAGTACTTC. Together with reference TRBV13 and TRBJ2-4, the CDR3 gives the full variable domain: AAGVIQSPRHLIKEKRETATLKCYPIPRHDTVYWYQQGPGQDPQFLISFYEKMQSDKGSIPDRFSAQQFSDYHSELNMSSLELGDSALYFCASSLAGGGNIQYFGAGTRLSVL.

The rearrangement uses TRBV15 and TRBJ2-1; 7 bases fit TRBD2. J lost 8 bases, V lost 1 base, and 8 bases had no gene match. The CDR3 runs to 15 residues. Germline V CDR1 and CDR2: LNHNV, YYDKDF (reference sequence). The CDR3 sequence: CATSRGGGSRYEQFF. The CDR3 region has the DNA TGTGCCACCAGCAGAGGAGGCGGGAGTAGGTATGAGCAGTTCTTC.

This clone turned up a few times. In DNA, the CDR3 is TGTGCCAGCAGCTTAGGATGGACTAGCGGGATGGACGAGCAGTACTTC. Translation gives CASSLGWTSGMDEQYF. The chain employs TRBV7-9 and TRBJ2-7, with TRBD2 matching 12 bases. J was trimmed by 5 bases and V by 1 base; bases with no gene match: 6. The CDR3 length is 16 residues. Germline CDR1 is SEHNR and CDR2 is FQNEAQ (reference sequence).

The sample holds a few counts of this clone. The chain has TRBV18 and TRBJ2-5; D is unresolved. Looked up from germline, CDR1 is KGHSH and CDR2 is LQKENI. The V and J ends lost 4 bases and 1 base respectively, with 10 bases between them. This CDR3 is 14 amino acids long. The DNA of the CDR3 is TGTGCCAGCTCACAAGTTACATCCCAAGAGACCCAGTACTTC. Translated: CASSQVTSQETQYF.

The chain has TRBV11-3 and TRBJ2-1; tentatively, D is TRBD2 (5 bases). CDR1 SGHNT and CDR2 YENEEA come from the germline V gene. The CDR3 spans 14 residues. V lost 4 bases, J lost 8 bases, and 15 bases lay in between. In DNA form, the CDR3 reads TGTGCCAGCAGCTCCGAGGGTAGGTCTGATGAGCAGTTCTTC. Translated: CASSSEGRSDEQFF.

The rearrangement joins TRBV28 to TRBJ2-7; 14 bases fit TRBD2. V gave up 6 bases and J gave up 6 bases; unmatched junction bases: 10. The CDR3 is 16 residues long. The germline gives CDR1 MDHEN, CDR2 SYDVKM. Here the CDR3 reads CASSRGTSGSSGEQYF. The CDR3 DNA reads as TGTGCCAGCAGCCGAGGGACTAGCGGGAGTTCGGGCGAGCAGTACTTC. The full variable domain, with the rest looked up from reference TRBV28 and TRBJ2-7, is DVKVTQSSRYLVKRTGEKVFLECVQDMDHENMFWYRQDPGLGLRLIYFSYDVKMKEKGDIPEGYSVSREKKERFSLILESASTNQTSMYLCASSRGTSGSSGEQYFGPGTRLTVT.

The CDR3 nucleotides read TGTGCCAGCAGCACGGTTCGGAATGAAAAACTGTTTTTT. Protein: CASSTVRNEKLFF. This chain joins TRBV6-6 and TRBJ1-4; no firm D call. CDR3 length equals 13 residues. Germline V gene sequence: CDR1 MNHNY, CDR2 SVGAGI (reference sequence). Between the trimmed V and J ends, which lost 6 bases and 5 bases, there was a span of 10 bases.

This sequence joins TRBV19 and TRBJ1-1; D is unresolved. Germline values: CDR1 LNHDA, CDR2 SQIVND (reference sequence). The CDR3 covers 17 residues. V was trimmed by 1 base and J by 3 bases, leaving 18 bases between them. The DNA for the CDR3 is TGTGCCAGTAGTATAGGAGCCATCCGAACTGATTACACTGAAGCTTTCTTT. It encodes CASSIGAIRTDYTEAFF.

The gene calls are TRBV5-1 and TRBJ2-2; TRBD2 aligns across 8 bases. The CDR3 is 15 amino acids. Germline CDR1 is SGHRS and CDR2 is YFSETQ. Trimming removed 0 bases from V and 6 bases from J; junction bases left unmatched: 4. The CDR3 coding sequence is TGCGCCAGCAGCTTGGTTCTAGCGGGTCCCGGGGAGCTGTTTTTT. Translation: CASSLVLAGPGELFF.

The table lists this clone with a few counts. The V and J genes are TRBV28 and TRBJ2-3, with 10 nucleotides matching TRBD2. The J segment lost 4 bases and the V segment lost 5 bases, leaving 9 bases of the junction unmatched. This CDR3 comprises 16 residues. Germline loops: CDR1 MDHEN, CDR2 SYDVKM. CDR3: CASSAPGTSVPDTQYF. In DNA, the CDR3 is TGTGCCAGCAGTGCGCCCGGGACTAGCGTCCCAGATACGCAGTATTTT.

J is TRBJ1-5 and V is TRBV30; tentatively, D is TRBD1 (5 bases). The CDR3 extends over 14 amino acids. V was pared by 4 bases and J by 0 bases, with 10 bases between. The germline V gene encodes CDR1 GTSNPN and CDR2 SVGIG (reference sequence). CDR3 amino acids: CAWNPGFSNQPQHF. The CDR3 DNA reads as TGTGCCTGGAACCCAGGGTTTAGCAATCAGCCCCAGCATTTT.

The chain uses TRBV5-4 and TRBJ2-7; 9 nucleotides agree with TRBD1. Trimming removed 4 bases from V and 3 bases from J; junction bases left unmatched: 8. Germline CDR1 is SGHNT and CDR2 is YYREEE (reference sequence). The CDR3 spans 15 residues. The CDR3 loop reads CASSPAGQGYYEQYF. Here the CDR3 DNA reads TGTGCCAGCAGCCCAGCGGGACAGGGTTACTACGAGCAGTACTTC.

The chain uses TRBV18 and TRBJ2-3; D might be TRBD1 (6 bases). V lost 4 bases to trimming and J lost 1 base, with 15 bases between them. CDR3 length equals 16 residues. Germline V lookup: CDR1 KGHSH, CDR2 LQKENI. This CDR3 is CASSRSVRGGTDTQYF. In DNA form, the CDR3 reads TGTGCCAGCTCACGTTCGGTCAGGGGAGGCACAGATACGCAGTATTTT.